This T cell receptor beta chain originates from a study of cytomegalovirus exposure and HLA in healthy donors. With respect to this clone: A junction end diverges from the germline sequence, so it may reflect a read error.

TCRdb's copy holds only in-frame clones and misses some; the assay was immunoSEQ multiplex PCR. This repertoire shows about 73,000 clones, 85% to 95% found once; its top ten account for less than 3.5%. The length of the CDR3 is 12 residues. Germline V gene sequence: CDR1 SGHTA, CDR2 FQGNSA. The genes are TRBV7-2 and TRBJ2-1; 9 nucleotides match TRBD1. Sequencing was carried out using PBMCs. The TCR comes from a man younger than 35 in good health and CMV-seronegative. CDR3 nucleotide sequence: TGTGCCAGCAGCTTAGTTGGGACAGGGATGATCTTC. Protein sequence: CASSLVGTGMIF.